This TCR beta chain was found in a study of shared T cell receptors in the human thymus. Data came from immunoSEQ multiplex PCR; TCRdb stores just in-frame clones and leaves some out. Of 700,000 or so clones in the sample, approximately 83% were seen once. The CDR3 runs 16 residues. V was clipped by 6 bases and J by 6 bases; unmatched bases: 16. From germline, CDR1 is MGHDK and CDR2 SYGVNS. The data also belong to a second study, concerning human thymus T cells.

This chain joins TRBV25-1 and TRBJ1-2; TRBD1 matches 7 bases. This TCR derives from a girl in the first two years of life with a congenital heart defect. Material for sequencing was thymocytes. This chain's CDR3 is CASRSGTDRGANGYTF. CDR3 DNA: TGTGCCAGCAGGTCGGGGACAGACCGAGGGGCTAATGGCTACACCTTC.